This T cell receptor beta chain was obtained from a study of cytomegalovirus exposure and HLA in healthy donors. Trimming at V came to 4 bases and at J to 2 bases, leaving 2 bases not matched to a gene. This CDR3 spans 14 amino acids. CDR1 PRHDT and CDR2 FYEKMQ come from the germline V gene (reference sequence). In the PCR, 60 Vbeta and 13 Jbeta primers were used. Libraries were prepared by immunoSEQ multiplex PCR; TCRdb keeps only in-frame clonotypes and omits some of them. The top ten hold 3.5% to 4.5% of the sample, which has some 180,000 clones, over 65% seen once. Input material: PBMCs. The sequence was obtained from a woman aged 55 to 70 in good health and CMV-seropositive. The rearrangement joins TRBV13 to TRBJ1-5; TRBD1 aligns across 7 bases. CDR3 region: CASSSQGGNQPQHF. DNA for the CDR3: TGTGCCAGCAGCTCTCAGGGGGGCAATCAGCCCCAGCATTTT.